The present T cell receptor (beta chain) was sequenced within a study of T-cell reconstitution after alpha-beta-depleted transplantation in children. Unique molecular identifiers were built into the TCRbeta library. In TCRdb, the PCR reads were re-called with MiXCR into one record per CDR3 protein. The sample holds approximately 230,000 distinct CDR3 sequences, under 30% seen once. Study-wide points: Several hundred expanded graft clones reportedly gave rise to the alpha-beta T cells present about two months after transplant. When one year had passed after transplant, most T-cell counts and diversity came from newly produced T cells. The high TCRbeta diversity at day 60 in some patients came from surviving recipient T cells and thymic progenitors.

Trimming pared 2 bases from V and 4 bases from J, leaving 15 bases between. Germline values: CDR1 MNHEY, CDR2 SVGAGI. This CDR3 comprises 16 residues. About this clonotype itself: The antigen is undetermined.

This receptor was identified in a female patient aged 2-9 years who had a stem cell transplant for congenital amegakaryocytic thrombocytopenia, so the T cells may come from the graft donor. The chain recombines TRBV6-5 with TRBJ1-3; tentatively, D is TRBD1 (5 bases). The specimen was PBMCs, mostly from graft donor cells, collected 360 days after TCRalphabeta/CD19-depleted stem cell transplant. The DNA of the CDR3 is TGTGCCAGCAGTTACCTTGCGGGACGGCGAGGAAACACCATATATTTT. Protein sequence: CASSYLAGRRGNTIYF.